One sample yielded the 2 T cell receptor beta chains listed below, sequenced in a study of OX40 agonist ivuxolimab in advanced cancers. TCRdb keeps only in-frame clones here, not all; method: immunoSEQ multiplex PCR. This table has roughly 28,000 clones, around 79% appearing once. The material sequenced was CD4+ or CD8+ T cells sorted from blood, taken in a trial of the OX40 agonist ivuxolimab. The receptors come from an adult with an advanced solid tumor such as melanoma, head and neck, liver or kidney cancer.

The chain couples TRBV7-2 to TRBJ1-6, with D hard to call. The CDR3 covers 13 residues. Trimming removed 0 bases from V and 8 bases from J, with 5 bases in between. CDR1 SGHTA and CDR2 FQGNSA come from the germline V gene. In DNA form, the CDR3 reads TGTGCCAGCAGCTTAGCTTTGTATTCACCCCTCCACTTT. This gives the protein CASSLALYSPLHF.

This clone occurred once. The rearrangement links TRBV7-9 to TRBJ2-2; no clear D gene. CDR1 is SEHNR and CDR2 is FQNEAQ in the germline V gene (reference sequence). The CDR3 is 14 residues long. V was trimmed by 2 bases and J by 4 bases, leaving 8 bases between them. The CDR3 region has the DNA TGTGCCAGCAGCTTAACATGGGGCACCGGGGAGCTGTTTTTT. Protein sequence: CASSLTWGTGELFF.